A selection of T cell receptor beta chains follows, all from one sample in a study of lymphopenia after photon versus proton radiotherapy. Repertoires were generated with immunoSEQ multiplex PCR, while TCRdb's copy carries only in-frame clones and drops some. The sample records 45,000 to 65,000 clones, 80% to 95% being singletons. The specimen comprised peripheral blood, sampled from a patient treated with photon-based radiotherapy. These receptors originate from a middle-aged woman with cholangiocarcinoma. The CDR3 runs from the conserved cysteine through the conserved F or W. D genes are given only for firm matches. Clone size, where shown, is once, few, many, or a class for clones that have expanded.

D,V,J,size,DNA,CDR3
TRBD2,TRBV9,TRBJ2-2,NA,TGTGCCAGCAACGGAAAAGCGGGCGGGAGGACCGGGGAGCTGTTTTTT,CASNGKAGGRTGELFF
NA,TRBV29-1,TRBJ1-3,NA,TGCAGCGTTGACACCGGAAACACCATATATTTT,CSVDTGNTIYF
NA,TRBV18,TRBJ2-7,NA,TGTGCCAGCTCACCACCTGGGGGCTACGAGCAGTACTTC,CASSPPGGYEQYF
TRBD1,TRBV7-2,TRBJ2-1,NA,TGTGCCAGCAGCTCGGAGGGGACAGGGAGTGAGCAGTTCTTC,CASSSEGTGSEQFF
NA,TRBV2,TRBJ2-1,NA,TGTGCCAGCAGTGGGGACGCCGGAGGGCCCTCCTACAATGAGCAGTTCTTC,CASSGDAGGPSYNEQFF
NA,TRBV29-1,TRBJ2-3,NA,TGCAGCGTTGTCAGTATGGACAGCGGAGATACGCAGTATTTT,CSVVSMDSGDTQYF
NA,TRBV6-1,TRBJ2-7,NA,TGTGCCAGCAGTGAAGCAGGGGGAGGAAGGTCCTACGAGCAGTACTTC,CASSEAGGGRSYEQYF
TRBD1,TRBV29-1,TRBJ1-2,NA,TGCAGCGTCCCCGGACAGGGGAAGTTCGGAAACTATGGCTACACCTTC,CSVPGQGKFGNYGYTF
NA,TRBV10-3,TRBJ1-1,NA,TGTGCCATCAGGGATTTGTACACTGAAGCTTTCTTT,CAIRDLYTEAFF
TRBD1,TRBV19,TRBJ1-6,few,TGTGCCAGTGGGACAGGGGAGGGTTCACCCCTCCACTTT,CASGTGEGSPLHF
TRBD1,TRBV2,TRBJ1-1,NA,TGTGCCAGCAGCCTTGGGACAGGGAACACTGAAGCTTTCTTT,CASSLGTGNTEAFF
TRBD2,TRBV7-8,TRBJ2-2,NA,TGTGCCAGCAGCTATACCCGACTAGCGGGAGCGAACACCGGGGAGCTGTTTTTT,CASSYTRLAGANTGELFF
TRBD2,TRBV29-1,TRBJ2-3,once,TGCAGCGTTGAGGTCGGGAGGGCCTCAGATACGCAGTATTTT,CSVEVGRASDTQYF
NA,TRBV27,TRBJ2-1,NA,TGTGCCAGCAGCCCACAGGCGATTAATGAGCAGTTCTTC,CASSPQAINEQFF
TRBD2,TRBV6-1,TRBJ2-1,NA,TGTGCCAGCAGTGAGGGACTAGCGGGAGCTAGGGATGAGCAGTTCTTC,CASSEGLAGARDEQFF
TRBD1,TRBV9,TRBJ1-1,NA,TGTGCCAGCAGCGTACAAACAGGGGTTAACACTGAAGCTTTCTTT,CASSVQTGVNTEAFF
TRBD1,TRBV9,TRBJ1-6,NA,TGTGCCAGCAGCGTAGGGGAGACAGGGGGTAAGTCACCCCTCCACTTT,CASSVGETGGKSPLHF
NA,TRBV5-1,TRBJ1-1,NA,TGCGCCAGCAGCTTGGGTGGGACCATGAACACTGAAGCTTTCTTT,CASSLGGTMNTEAFF
TRBD2,TRBV28,TRBJ2-1,NA,TGTGCCAGCAGTTTACTCGGGACTAGCGGGAGTCGGGATGAGCAGTTCTTC,CASSLLGTSGSRDEQFF
TRBD2,TRBV6-6,TRBJ2-7,NA,TGTGCCAGCAGCTCCCCAGCGGGAGGGCAGTACTTC,CASSSPAGGQYF
TRBD1,TRBV19,TRBJ1-5,few,TGTGCCAGTAGTGACCCGGACAGGGGGCTAAATCAGCCCCAGCATTTT,CASSDPDRGLNQPQHF
TRBD2,TRBV7-3,TRBJ2-2,few,TGTGCCAGCAGTCCCCGGACTAGCGGCTTGGGGACCGGGGAGCTGTTTTTT,CASSPRTSGLGTGELFF
TRBD2,TRBV28,TRBJ2-3,NA,TGTGCCAGCAGCCCTTTGGGCCCCGGGACTAGCGGGGGGAGCACAGATACGCAGTATTTT,CASSPLGPGTSGGSTDTQYF
TRBD1,TRBV11-2,TRBJ1-6,NA,TGTGCCAGCAGCTTAGTAACGGGACAGTCTTTCTCCTATAATTCACCCCTCCACTTT,CASSLVTGQSFSYNSPLHF
NA,TRBV2,TRBJ2-7,NA,TGTGCCAGCAGTGGTGGCTACTTCTACGAGCAGTACTTC,CASSGGYFYEQYF